These 27 T cell receptor beta chains came from one sample sequenced in a study of post-analysis software for immune sequencing data. Points from the study as a whole: In patients, about 5 TRBV segments were more frequent than in controls, with TRBV5-6, TRBV5-1 and TRBV20-1 among them.

Antigens of these TCRs are unknown. Researchers reported that TCR beta cDNA libraries carried unique molecular identifiers. TCRdb fed the PCR reads into MiXCR, producing one record per CDR3 protein. The table records roughly 580,000 distinct CDR3 sequences, about 40% of them present only once. Sequenced input: blood. The receptors come from a girl aged 5-17 years with multiple sclerosis.

A few counts support this clonotype. The chain is built from TRBV3-1 and TRBJ2-3; the match to TRBD2 covers 16 bases. The CDR3 extends over 18 amino acids. CDR1 and CDR2 from the germline V gene are LGHDT and YNNKEL (reference sequence). J gave up 1 base and V 4 bases, and 5 bases lay outside the gene matches. The CDR3 DNA is TGTGCCAGCAGCCGGGGACTAGCGGGAGGGAGACGCACAGATACGCAGTATTTT. Protein: CASSRGLAGGRRTDTQYF.

The V call is TRBV6-6, the J call TRBJ1-1, with D hard to call. V dropped 5 bases and J dropped 4 bases, with 17 bases sitting between them. In germline, CDR1 is MNHNY, CDR2 SVGAGI (reference sequence). The CDR3 has 15 amino acids. The DNA of the CDR3 is TGTGCCAGCAGTCAAACCCCGGAGGGTCTCACTGAAGCTTTCTTT. Translating it yields CASSQTPEGLTEAFF.

This clonotype was found a few times. The rearrangement links TRBV18 to TRBJ2-4; 9 positions match TRBD1. The last part of the DNA fits TRBJ2-7 better; the J call may be wrong. Germline V gene lookup returns CDR1 KGHSH and CDR2 LQKENI. CDR3 length: 16 residues. The CDR3 bases are TGTGCCAGCTCACCGGGACAGGGAACCTTATCCTACGAGCAGTACTTC. Translating gives CASSPGQGTLSYEQYF.

This chain joins TRBV27 and TRBJ2-7; 8 bases map to TRBD2. Germline V gene sequence: CDR1 MNHEY, CDR2 SMNVEV (reference sequence). J lost 7 bases, V lost 5 bases, and 10 bases had no gene match. CDR3 length: 14 residues. The CDR3, as DNA: TGTGCCAGCAGTCCCCACGGGAGGGCGGATGAGCAGTACTTC. Protein sequence: CASSPHGRADEQYF.

DNA for the CDR3: TGTGCCAGCAGCTTAGGGGGACTACGGGAGACCCAGTACTTC. Translated, it gives CASSLGGLRETQYF. The chain carries TRBV7-2 and TRBJ2-5, with 7 bases lining up with TRBD2. V lost 1 base to trimming and J lost 5 bases; unmatched junction nucleotides: 4. The CDR3 consists of 14 residues. Looked up from germline, CDR1 is SGHTA and CDR2 is FQGNSA.

V gene TRBV20-1 combines with J gene TRBJ2-3; D is uncertain. CDR3 size: 15 residues. Germline V gene sequence: CDR1 DFQATT, CDR2 SNEGSKA (reference sequence). V lost 0 bases to trimming and J lost 1 base, with 11 bases between them. CDR3 sequence: CSARDPGLGTDTQYF. The CDR3 bases are TGCAGTGCTAGAGATCCCGGCCTAGGCACAGATACGCAGTATTTT.

The rearrangement joins TRBV10-3 to TRBJ2-5; unclear D gene. Germline-derived CDR1 and CDR2 are ENHRY and SYGVKD. There are 11 residues in the CDR3. Trimming cost V 3 bases and J 9 bases, with 8 bases left between them. The CDR3 bases are TGTGCCATCAGTGATGTTGGGGCCCAGTACTTC. This gives the protein CAISDVGAQYF.

In its sample, this clonotype was seen a few times. J is TRBJ2-1 and V is TRBV27; D is unresolved. Looked up from germline, CDR1 is MNHEY and CDR2 is SMNVEV (reference sequence). The CDR3 loop spans 11 amino acids. V lost 3 bases and J 9 bases, leaving 6 bases between the germline ends. CDR3 coding DNA: TGTGCCAGCAGTTTTCTGAGTGAGCAGTTCTTC. It translates to CASSFLSEQFF.

Here the CDR3 DNA reads TGTGCCAGCACCCCCGGACTAGGAGGGAATGAGCAGTTCTTC. Its protein is CASTPGLGGNEQFF. The chain employs TRBV12-3 or TRBV12-4 and TRBJ2-1; 7 bases are a match to TRBD2. This CDR3 spans 14 amino acids. V shed 7 bases, J shed 7 bases, and the junction held 10 bases outside the gene matches.

Only a few counts were recorded for this clonotype. The chain links TRBV6-6 to TRBJ2-1; 8 bases fit TRBD2. Germline lookup yields CDR1 MNHNY and CDR2 SVGAGI (reference sequence). With 6 bases clipped from V and 9 bases from J, the junction kept 4 bases outside the gene matches. The CDR3 is 12 residues long. The CDR3 region has the DNA TGTGCCAGCAGGACACTAGCGGCTGAGCAGTTCTTC. It yields the protein CASRTLAAEQFF.

The gene calls are TRBV10-3 and TRBJ2-1, with TRBD1 matching 7 bases. The germline CDR1 and CDR2 sequences are ENHRY and SYGVKD. The CDR3 is 14 residues long. The J segment lost 4 bases and the V segment lost 8 bases, leaving 8 bases of the junction unmatched. CDR3 nucleotide sequence: TGTGCCATCTCTCCGGGACAGAATTACAATGAGCAGTTCTTC. This sequence encodes CAISPGQNYNEQFF.

V is TRBV12-3 or TRBV12-4 and J is TRBJ1-2; 8 bases align to TRBD1. CDR3 length: 14 residues. Unmatched junction bases numbered 10, after V lost 5 bases and J lost 8 bases. Here the CDR3 reads CASSTLGQGEGYTF. In nucleotides, the CDR3 is TGTGCCAGCAGTACACTAGGACAGGGTGAGGGCTACACCTTC.

The rearrangement links TRBV4-1 to TRBJ2-4; tentatively, D is TRBD1 (6 bases). CDR1 MGHRA and CDR2 YSYEKL come from the germline V gene. With 1 base removed from V and 0 bases from J, the gap between germline ends came to 13 bases. This CDR3 spans 17 amino acids. The chain's CDR3 is CASSQGQDLIAKNIQYF. In DNA form, the CDR3 reads TGCGCCAGCAGCCAAGGACAGGATCTTATAGCCAAAAACATTCAGTACTTC.

The chain employs TRBV25-1 and TRBJ1-2; D is possibly TRBD1 (6 bases). CDR1 is MGHDK, CDR2 SYGVNS, per germline. V dropped 2 bases and J dropped 3 bases, with 10 bases sitting between them. This CDR3 spans 14 amino acids. The CDR3 DNA follows: TGTGCCAGCAGTGAAGAACAGGGTGACTATGGCTACACCTTC. Amino acids: CASSEEQGDYGYTF.

V and J are TRBV5-1 and TRBJ2-5; D tentatively reads TRBD1 or TRBD2 (6 bases each). CDR1 is SGHRS and CDR2 is YFSETQ in the germline V gene. V lost 0 bases, J lost 5 bases, and 14 bases lay in between. This CDR3 is 15 amino acids long. CDR3 sequence reads: CASSLGVRRGETQYF. Here the CDR3 DNA reads TGCGCCAGCAGCTTGGGAGTCAGGAGGGGGGAGACCCAGTACTTC.

This clonotype was counted a few times. This rearrangement joins TRBV5-5 to TRBJ2-1; D tentatively fits TRBD1 or TRBD2 (5 bases each). The CDR3 contains 14 residues. V lost 2 bases and J 4 bases, leaving 10 bases between the germline ends. Germline values: CDR1 SGHKS, CDR2 YYEKEE (reference sequence). In nucleotides, the CDR3 is TGTGCCAGCAGCTTTTCCGGGGCTTACAATGAGCAGTTCTTC. Translating it yields CASSFSGAYNEQFF. Full variable domain (missing parts from reference TRBV5-5 and TRBJ2-1): DAGVTQSPTHLIKTRGQQVTLRCSPISGHKSVSWYQQVLGQGPQFIFQYYEKEERGRGNFPDRFSARQFPNYSSELNVNALLLGDSALYLCASSFSGAYNEQFFGPGTRLTVL.

The sample holds a few counts of this clonotype. The rearrangement uses TRBV6-5 and TRBJ2-5; D remains unclear. V was trimmed by 10 bases and J by 5 bases, leaving 8 bases between them. This CDR3 has 10 amino acids. Germline V gene data show CDR1 as MNHEY and CDR2 as SVGAGI. CDR3 residues: CAIRVETQYF. The CDR3 DNA sequence: TGTGCCATTAGAGTTGAGACCCAGTACTTC.

The gene calls are TRBV12-3 or TRBV12-4 and TRBJ1-1; 7 bases are a match to TRBD1. V lost 5 bases and J lost 3; bases outside the gene matches: 6. This CDR3 contains 14 residues. CDR3 sequence: CASSPRDSYTEAFF. The CDR3 nucleotides are TGTGCCAGCAGTCCTCGGGACAGTTACACTGAAGCTTTCTTT.

To note about this clonotype: An end of the junction does not agree with germline; a read error may underlie this. The J gene is TRBJ1-2, the V gene TRBV4-1; perhaps TRBD1 as D (6 bases). This CDR3 has 17 amino acids. CDR1 and CDR2 from the germline V gene are MGHRA and YSYEKL. DNA for the CDR3: TGCACCAGCAGCCAAGACCGGACAGTTGGGCTCAGCTATGGCTACACCTTC. This sequence encodes CTSSQDRTVGLSYGYTF.

This chain's CDR3 is CASSTQGGLLDTQYF. The CDR3 DNA reads TGTGCCAGCAGTACCCAGGGGGGACTTCTTGATACGCAGTATTTT. The gene calls are TRBV6-5 and TRBJ2-3; D possibly corresponds to TRBD1 (7 bases). Germline values: CDR1 MNHEY, CDR2 SVGAGI. CDR3 length equals 15 residues. V was cut by 5 bases and J by 6 bases, with 18 bases left in between.

The rearrangement joins TRBV12-3 or TRBV12-4 to TRBJ1-4; D not certain. This CDR3 comprises 13 residues. V lost 5 bases and J 1 base, leaving 5 bases between the germline ends. CDR3 coding DNA: TGTGCCAGCAGTCGGGGAACTAATGAAAAACTGTTTTTT. Translating gives CASSRGTNEKLFF.

The table lists this clonotype with a few counts. The gene calls are TRBV5-6 and TRBJ2-5, with D possibly being TRBD2 (5 bases). The CDR3 sequence is 12 residues long. Looked up from germline, CDR1 is SGHDT and CDR2 is YYEEEE. The V end was cut by 3 bases, the J end by 11 bases, with 14 bases between. The CDR3 loop reads CASSSNDGEQYF. The CDR3, as DNA: TGTGCCAGCAGCTCGAATGACGGGGAGCAGTACTTC.

The rearrangement joins TRBV4-1 to TRBJ2-7, with TRBD2 matching 7 bases. CDR3 length: 16 residues. CDR1 and CDR2 (germline): MGHRA, YSYEKL. The J segment lost 0 bases and the V segment lost 0 bases, leaving 5 bases of the junction unmatched. The CDR3 DNA follows: TGCGCCAGCAGCCAAGAAGGAGCGGGGTTCTCCTACGAGCAGTACTTC. This encodes CASSQEGAGFSYEQYF.

The rearrangement links TRBV29-1 to TRBJ2-7, with D unclear. V dropped 6 bases and J dropped 3 bases, with 12 bases sitting between them. Per the germline V gene, CDR1 is SQVTM and CDR2 is ANQGSEA. The CDR3 has 12 amino acids. CDR3 nucleotide sequence: TGCAGCGTGGTACCGGGCGACTACGAGCAGTACTTC. Its translation is CSVVPGDYEQYF.

This clonotype turned up a few times. The V call is TRBV12-3 or TRBV12-4, the J call TRBJ2-1; no reliable D call. This CDR3 region has 13 residues. V was pared by 5 bases and J by 6 bases, with 11 bases between. CDR3 DNA sequence: TGTGCCAGCAGTCCCGATGCTGGCAATGAGCAGTTCTTC. Translated, it gives CASSPDAGNEQFF.

This chain connects TRBV12-3 or TRBV12-4 to TRBJ1-1; D possibly corresponds to TRBD1 (5 bases). This CDR3 comprises 15 residues. Trimming took 5 bases from V and 3 from J, leaving 16 bases between them. The DNA for the CDR3 is TGTGCCAGCAGTGAGAGGACAAGTAACTACACTGAAGCTTTCTTT. Translated: CASSERTSNYTEAFF.

The chain carries TRBV7-8 and TRBJ2-5; D may be TRBD1 (5 bases). Germline CDR1 SGHVS, CDR2 FQNEAQ. The V end was cut by 0 bases, the J end by 5 bases, with 10 bases between. The CDR3 loop spans 14 amino acids. The CDR3 nucleotides are TGTGCCAGCAGCTTAGCGACAGATGGGGAGACCCAGTACTTC. It yields the protein CASSLATDGETQYF.